A single sample is the source of the 17 T cell receptor beta chains below, sequenced in a study of blood T cell repertoires in COVID-19. Here immunoSEQ multiplex PCR was the method, and the copy in TCRdb shows in-frame clones only, minus some. The sample includes 300,000 to 400,000 clones, around 86% of them seen just once. Sequenced: peripheral blood. The receptors stem from a man over 45 with active or convalescent COVID-19.

The V and J genes are TRBV2 and TRBJ2-7; 9 bases map to TRBD1. Trimming at V came to 6 bases and at J to 5 bases, leaving 5 bases not matched to a gene. This CDR3 has 13 amino acids. Germline CDR1 and CDR2: SNHLY and FYNNEI. The CDR3 loop is CASRRQGGDEQYF. Written as DNA, the CDR3 is TGTGCCAGCAGAAGACAGGGGGGGGACGAGCAGTACTTC.

This clone was seen once. Other DNA sequences in the sample encode the same CDR3. The gene calls are TRBV27 and TRBJ1-1; TRBD1 is a possible D gene (5 bases). The V and J ends lost 2 bases and 1 base respectively, with 5 bases between them. The CDR3 length is 13 residues. Germline loops: CDR1 MNHEY, CDR2 SMNVEV (reference sequence). DNA of the CDR3: TGTGCCAGCAGTTTACAGGGGAACACTGAAGCTTTCTTT. Protein product: CASSLQGNTEAFF.

This sequence joins TRBV7-2 and TRBJ2-2; 8 nucleotides agree with TRBD1. V shed 3 bases, J shed 4 bases, and the junction held 4 bases outside the gene matches. Germline CDR1 SGHTA, CDR2 FQGNSA. The CDR3 length is 15 residues. The CDR3 DNA reads TGTGCCAGCAGCTTCGGACAGGGTCCCACCGGGGAGCTGTTTTTT. Translated, it gives CASSFGQGPTGELFF. The entire variable domain, with the rest obtained from reference TRBV7-2 and TRBJ2-2, is as follows: GAGVSQSPSNKVTEKGKDVELRCDPISGHTALYWYRQSLGQGLEFLIYFQGNSAPDKSGLPSDRFSAERTGGSVSTLTIQRTQQEDSAVYLCASSFGQGPTGELFFGEGSRLTVL.

V is TRBV19 and J is TRBJ1-1, with D possibly matching TRBD1 (5 bases). Germline values: CDR1 LNHDA, CDR2 SQIVND (reference sequence). Trimming cost V 7 bases and J 11 bases, with 17 bases left between them. This CDR3 is 12 amino acids long. The CDR3, as DNA: TGTGCCAGTATTTTAATACGGGGGACGGCTTTCTTT. It specifies CASILIRGTAFF.

The V and J genes are TRBV18 and TRBJ1-5; TRBD1 matches at 8 bases. Trimming removed 6 bases from V and 7 bases from J; junction bases left unmatched: 8. CDR1 is KGHSH and CDR2 is LQKENI in the germline V gene. The CDR3 has 14 amino acids. The CDR3: CASSPDRGGQPQHF. The CDR3 DNA reads as TGTGCCAGCTCTCCCGACAGGGGAGGACAGCCCCAGCATTTT.

V gene TRBV4-3 combines with J gene TRBJ1-4, with 9 bases aligning to TRBD1. CDR1 is LGHNA and CDR2 is YSLEER in the germline V gene. Germline trimming cut 4 bases from V and 5 bases from J; bases unmatched to any gene: 5. This CDR3 has 15 amino acids. The CDR3 DNA follows: TGCGCCAGCAGCCTCGGCGGGACAGGGAATGAAAAACTGTTTTTT. Translated, it gives CASSLGGTGNEKLFF.

This clone was seen just once. The chain couples TRBV30 to TRBJ2-5; 9 positions match TRBD1. Germline V lookup: CDR1 GTSNPN, CDR2 SVGIG (reference sequence). The CDR3 covers 14 residues. After removal of 2 bases from V and 5 bases from J, the junction contained 6 bases not matched to a gene. Written as DNA, the CDR3 is TGTGCCTGGAGTCAGACAGGGGGGATGGAGACCCAGTACTTC. Translating it yields CAWSQTGGMETQYF.

The rearrangement links TRBV6-6 to TRBJ2-1, with 11 bases matching TRBD2. V was pared by 4 bases and J by 7 bases, with 3 bases of the junction left unmatched. Germline CDR1 MNHNY, CDR2 SVGAGI (reference sequence). This CDR3 contains 14 residues. The CDR3: CASSFRTSGNEQFF. CDR3 nucleotides: TGTGCCAGCAGTTTCCGGACTAGCGGGAATGAGCAGTTCTTC.

The chain combines TRBV27 with TRBJ1-5, with 8 bases matching TRBD1. V lost 5 bases, J lost 7 bases, and 16 bases stayed unmatched. The CDR3 is 17 residues long. Per the germline V gene, CDR1 is MNHEY and CDR2 is SMNVEV (reference sequence). The CDR3 DNA reads as TGTGCCAGCAGTCCCCTGAGGATCAGGGGGCAGGGGCAGCCCCAGCATTTT. Protein sequence: CASSPLRIRGQGQPQHF.

This rearrangement joins TRBV18 to TRBJ2-3; 7 nucleotides line up with TRBD2. Germline lookup yields CDR1 KGHSH and CDR2 LQKENI. The ends lost 3 bases at V and 6 bases at J; junction bases unmatched: 12. The CDR3 has 16 amino acids. The CDR3, as DNA: TGTGCCAGCTCACCCCTAGAAAATGGGGGGGGTGATACGCAGTATTTT. Translation gives CASSPLENGGGDTQYF.

The chain couples TRBV30 to TRBJ1-5, with D possibly being TRBD1 (5 bases). With 5 bases removed from V and 4 bases from J, the gap between germline ends came to 12 bases. The CDR3 extends over 13 amino acids. Germline CDR1 reads GTSNPN; CDR2 reads SVGIG (reference sequence). CDR3 amino acids: CAWGTGLNQPQHF. CDR3 in DNA: TGTGCCTGGGGAACAGGTCTTAATCAGCCCCAGCATTTT.

The CDR3 region has the DNA TGTGCCAGCAGCCGGGACTCCGTTAGAGATACGCAGTATTTT. Translated: CASSRDSVRDTQYF. The chain links TRBV7-9 to TRBJ2-3; TRBD2 might be the D (6 bases). Looked up from germline, CDR1 is SEHNR and CDR2 is FQNEAQ (reference sequence). Trimming stripped 5 bases from V and 5 bases from J, with 14 bases between. The CDR3 loop spans 14 amino acids.

The rearrangement links TRBV5-5 to TRBJ1-1; D unresolved. The V and J ends lost 4 bases and 4 bases respectively, with 5 bases between them. Germline V CDR1 and CDR2: SGHKS, YYEKEE (reference sequence). CDR3 size: 11 residues. The CDR3 coding sequence is TGTGCCAGCAGCACCAGCACTGAAGCTTTCTTT. This sequence encodes CASSTSTEAFF. The complete variable domain, with remaining parts taken from reference TRBV5-5 and TRBJ1-1, reads DAGVTQSPTHLIKTRGQQVTLRCSPISGHKSVSWYQQVLGQGPQFIFQYYEKEERGRGNFPDRFSARQFPNYSSELNVNALLLGDSALYLCASSTSTEAFFGQGTRLTVV.

This sequence joins TRBV6-5 and TRBJ2-3; no definite D call. The CDR3 loop spans 14 amino acids. Between the trimmed V and J ends, which lost 5 bases and 0 bases, there was a span of 9 bases. Germline CDR1 MNHEY, CDR2 SVGAGI. CDR3 amino acids: CASSTSTSTDTQYF. The CDR3 coding sequence is TGTGCCAGCAGTACCTCCACTAGCACAGATACGCAGTATTTT.

The V and J genes are TRBV12-3 or TRBV12-4 and TRBJ1-1, with D perhaps matching TRBD1 (5 bases). Trimming cost V 6 bases and J 2 bases, with 10 bases left between them. The CDR3 is made up of 13 amino acids. As DNA, the CDR3 is TGTGCCAGCAGCCTGACAGAAAACACTGAAGCTTTCTTT. As protein: CASSLTENTEAFF.

The chain joins TRBV6-1 to TRBJ2-7, with D maybe TRBD1 (5 bases). This CDR3 is 15 amino acids long. V dropped 0 bases and J dropped 6 bases, with 15 bases sitting between them. CDR1 and CDR2 (germline): MNHNS, SASEGT. CDR3 region: CASSEAWTQAGEQYF. CDR3 in DNA: TGTGCCAGCAGTGAAGCCTGGACACAAGCTGGCGAGCAGTACTTC.

This chain connects TRBV12-3 or TRBV12-4 to TRBJ2-7; TRBD1 is a possible D gene (6 bases). The V end was cut by 6 bases, the J end by 6 bases, with 15 bases between. The CDR3 runs to 13 residues. The CDR3 region is CASRSTGNGEQYF. CDR3 coding DNA: TGTGCCAGCAGAAGTACAGGGAACGGCGAGCAGTACTTC.